This TCR beta chain appears in the sequencing data of a study of blood T cell repertoires in COVID-19. Study context: There were acute and convalescent COVID-19 samples, and they came from the United States, Italy and Spain. In each case, the material was cDNA or gDNA derived from T cells, B-cell-depleted T cells, or PBMCs.

The V segment lost 6 bases and the J segment 4 bases; nucleotides outside the gene matches: 4. Germline CDR1 reads MDHEN; CDR2 reads SYDVKM. The CDR3 is 13 residues long. Here immunoSEQ multiplex PCR was the method, and the copy in TCRdb shows in-frame clones only, minus some. The data hold hundreds of thousands of clones, with around 83% observed a single time. Sequencing input: peripheral blood. This rearrangement joins TRBV28 to TRBJ2-5; 8 bases match TRBD1. This TCR was recovered from a man aged 80 or over with acute or convalescent COVID-19. The CDR3 DNA is TGTGCCAGCAGGCAGGGGGCTTCAGAGACCCAGTACTTC. Encoded protein: CASRQGASETQYF. The variable domain in full, with the rest retrieved from reference TRBV28 and TRBJ2-5, is DVKVTQSSRYLVKRTGEKVFLECVQDMDHENMFWYRQDPGLGLRLIYFSYDVKMKEKGDIPEGYSVSREKKERFSLILESASTNQTSMYLCASRQGASETQYFGPGTRLLVL.